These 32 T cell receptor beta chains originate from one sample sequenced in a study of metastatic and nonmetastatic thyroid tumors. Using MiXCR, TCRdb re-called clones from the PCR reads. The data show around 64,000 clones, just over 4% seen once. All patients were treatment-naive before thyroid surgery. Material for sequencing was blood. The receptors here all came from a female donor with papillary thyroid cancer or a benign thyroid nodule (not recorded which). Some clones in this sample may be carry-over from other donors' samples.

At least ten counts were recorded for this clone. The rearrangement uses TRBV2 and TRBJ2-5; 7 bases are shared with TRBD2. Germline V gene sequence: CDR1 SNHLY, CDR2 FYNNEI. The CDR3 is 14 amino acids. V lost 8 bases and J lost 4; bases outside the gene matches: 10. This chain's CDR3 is CASLWAGESETQYF. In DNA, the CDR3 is TGTGCCAGCCTCTGGGCGGGGGAATCAGAGACCCAGTACTTC.

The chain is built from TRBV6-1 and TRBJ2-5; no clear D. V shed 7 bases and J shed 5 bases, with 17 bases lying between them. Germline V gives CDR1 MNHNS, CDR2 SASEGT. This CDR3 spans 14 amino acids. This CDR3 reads CASMRSRHGETQYF. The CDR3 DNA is TGTGCCAGCATGCGGAGCCGACATGGGGAGACCCAGTACTTC.

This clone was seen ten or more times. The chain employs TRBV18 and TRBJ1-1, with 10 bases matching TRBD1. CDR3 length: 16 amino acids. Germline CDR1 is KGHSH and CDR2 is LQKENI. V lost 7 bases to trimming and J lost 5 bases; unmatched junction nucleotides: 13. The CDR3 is CASLPGTGASGTEAFF. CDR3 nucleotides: TGTGCCAGCTTACCCGGGACAGGGGCATCGGGAACTGAAGCTTTCTTT.

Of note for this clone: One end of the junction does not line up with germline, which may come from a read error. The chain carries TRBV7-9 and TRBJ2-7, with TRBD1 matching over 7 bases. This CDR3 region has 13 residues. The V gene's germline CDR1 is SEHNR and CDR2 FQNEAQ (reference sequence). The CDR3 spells CASSKKTGNEEYF. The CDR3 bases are TGTGCCAGCAGCAAGAAGACAGGGAACGAGGAGTACTTC.

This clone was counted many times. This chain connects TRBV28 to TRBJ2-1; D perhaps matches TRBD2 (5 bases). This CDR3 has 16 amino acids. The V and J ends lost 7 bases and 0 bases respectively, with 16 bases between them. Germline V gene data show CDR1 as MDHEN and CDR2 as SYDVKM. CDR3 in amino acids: CASIGLARSSYNEQFF. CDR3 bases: TGTGCCAGCATTGGGCTAGCTCGCAGCTCCTACAATGAGCAGTTCTTC.

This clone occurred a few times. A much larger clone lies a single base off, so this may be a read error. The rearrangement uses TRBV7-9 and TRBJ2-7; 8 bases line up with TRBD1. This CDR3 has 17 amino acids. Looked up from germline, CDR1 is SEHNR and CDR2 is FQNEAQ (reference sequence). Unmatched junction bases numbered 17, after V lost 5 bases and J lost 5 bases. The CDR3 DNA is TGTGCCAGCAGCCCACGTGGTTGGTCAGGGGGCGCGGACGAGCAGTACTTC. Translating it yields CASSPRGWSGGADEQYF.

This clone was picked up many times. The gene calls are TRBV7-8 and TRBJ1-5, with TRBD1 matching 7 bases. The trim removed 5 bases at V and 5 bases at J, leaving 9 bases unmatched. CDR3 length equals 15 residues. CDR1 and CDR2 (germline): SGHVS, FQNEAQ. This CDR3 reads CASSPGGLRDQPQHF. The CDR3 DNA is TGTGCCAGCAGCCCAGGGGGTCTCAGGGATCAGCCCCAGCATTTT.

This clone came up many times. The CDR3 DNA reads as TGTGCCAGTAGATTCGCGGCAGGGGTCGAGCAGTACTTC. This translates into CASRFAAGVEQYF. The gene calls are TRBV19 and TRBJ2-7; possible D gene TRBD1, 6 bases. The CDR3 totals 13 residues. V lost 6 bases to trimming and J lost 6 bases, with 15 bases between them. Germline V gene lookup returns CDR1 LNHDA and CDR2 SQIVND (reference sequence).

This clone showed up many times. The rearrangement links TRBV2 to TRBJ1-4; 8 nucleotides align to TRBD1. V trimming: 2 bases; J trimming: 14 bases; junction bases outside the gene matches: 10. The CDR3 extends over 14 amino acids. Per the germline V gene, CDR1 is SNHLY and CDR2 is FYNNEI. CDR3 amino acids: CASSERQGRTLLFF. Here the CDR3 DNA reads TGTGCCAGCAGTGAAAGACAGGGGAGGACGTTGCTGTTTTTT. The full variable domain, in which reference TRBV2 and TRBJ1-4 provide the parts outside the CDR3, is EPEVTQTPSHQVTQMGQEVILRCVPISNHLYFYWYRQILGQKVEFLVSFYNNEISEKSEIFDDQFSVERPDGSNFTLKIRSTKLEDSAMYFCASSERQGRTLLFFGSGTQLSVL.

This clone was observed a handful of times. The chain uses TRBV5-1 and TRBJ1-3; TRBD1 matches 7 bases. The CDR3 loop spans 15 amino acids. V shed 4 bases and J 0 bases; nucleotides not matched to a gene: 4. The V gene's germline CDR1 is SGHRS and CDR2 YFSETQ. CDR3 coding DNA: TGCGCCAGCAGCGCCCAGGGGGTCTCTGGAAACACCATATATTTT. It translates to CASSAQGVSGNTIYF.

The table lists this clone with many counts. DNA for the CDR3: TGTGCCAGCAGCCGCCCGGACACCTCGAACACTGAAGCTTTCTTT. Translation gives CASSRPDTSNTEAFF. V usage is TRBV5-4 and J usage is TRBJ1-1, with D tentatively TRBD1 (5 bases). This CDR3 spans 15 amino acids. The germline gives CDR1 SGHNT, CDR2 YYREEE (reference sequence). V was trimmed by 4 bases and J by 1 base, leaving 14 bases between them.

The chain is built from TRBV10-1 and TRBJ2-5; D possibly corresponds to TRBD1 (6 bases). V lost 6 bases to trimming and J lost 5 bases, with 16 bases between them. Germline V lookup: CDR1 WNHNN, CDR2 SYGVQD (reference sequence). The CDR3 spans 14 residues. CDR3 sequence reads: CASSPDAGVETQYF. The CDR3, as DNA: TGCGCCAGCAGCCCAGATGCAGGGGTCGAGACCCAGTACTTC.

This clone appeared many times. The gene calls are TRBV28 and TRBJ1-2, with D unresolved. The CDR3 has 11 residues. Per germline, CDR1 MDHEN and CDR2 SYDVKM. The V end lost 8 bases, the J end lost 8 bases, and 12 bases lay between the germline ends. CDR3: CASSDRTGYTF. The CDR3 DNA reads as TGTGCCAGCTCCGATAGGACGGGCTACACCTTC.

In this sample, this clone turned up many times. The CDR3 nucleotides read TGCGCCAGCAGCTTGTACGACAGGGATACAGATACGCAGTATTTT. This gives the protein CASSLYDRDTDTQYF. The chain links TRBV5-1 to TRBJ2-3; the match to TRBD1 covers 7 bases. The CDR3 contains 15 residues. J gave up 3 bases and V 1 base, and 5 bases lay outside the gene matches. Germline CDR1 and CDR2: SGHRS and YFSETQ.

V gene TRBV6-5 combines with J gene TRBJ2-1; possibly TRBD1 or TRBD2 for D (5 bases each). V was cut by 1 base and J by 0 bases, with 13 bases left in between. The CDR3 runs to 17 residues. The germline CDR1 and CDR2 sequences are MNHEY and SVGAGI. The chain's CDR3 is CASSYFHAGSSYNEQFF. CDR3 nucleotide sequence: TGTGCCAGCAGTTACTTCCATGCAGGGAGCTCCTACAATGAGCAGTTCTTC.

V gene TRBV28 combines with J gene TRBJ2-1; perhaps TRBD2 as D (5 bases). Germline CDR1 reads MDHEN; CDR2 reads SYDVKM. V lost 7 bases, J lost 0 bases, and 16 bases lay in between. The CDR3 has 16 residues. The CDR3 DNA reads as TGTGCCAGCATTGATCTAGCTCGCAGCTCCTACAATGAGCAGTTCTTC. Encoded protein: CASIDLARSSYNEQFF.

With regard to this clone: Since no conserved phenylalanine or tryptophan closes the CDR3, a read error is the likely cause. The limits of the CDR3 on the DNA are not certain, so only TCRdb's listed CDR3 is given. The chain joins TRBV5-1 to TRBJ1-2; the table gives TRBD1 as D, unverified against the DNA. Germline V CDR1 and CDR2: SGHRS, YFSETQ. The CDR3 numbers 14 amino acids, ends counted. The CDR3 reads CASSTGTGTYGYTC.

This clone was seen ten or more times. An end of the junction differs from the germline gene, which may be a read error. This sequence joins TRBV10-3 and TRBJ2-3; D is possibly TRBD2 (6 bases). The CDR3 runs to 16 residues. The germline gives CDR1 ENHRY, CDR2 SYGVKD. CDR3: CAVREPAGLPGDTQYF. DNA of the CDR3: TGTGCCGTCAGAGAGCCGGCGGGACTGCCGGGAGATACGCAGTATTTT.

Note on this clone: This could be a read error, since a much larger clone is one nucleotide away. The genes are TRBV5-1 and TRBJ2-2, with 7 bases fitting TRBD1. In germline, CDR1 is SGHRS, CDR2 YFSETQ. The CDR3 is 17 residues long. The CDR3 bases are TGCGCCAGCAGCTTTCAACCGGGACAGCCGCTCACCGTGGAGCTGTTTTTT. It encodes CASSFQPGQPLTVELFF.

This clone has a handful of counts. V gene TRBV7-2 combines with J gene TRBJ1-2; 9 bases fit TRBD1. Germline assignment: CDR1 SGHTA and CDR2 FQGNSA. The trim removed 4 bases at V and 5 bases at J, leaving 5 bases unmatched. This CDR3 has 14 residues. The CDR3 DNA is TGTGCCAGCAGCTCGGACAGGGGCCCTTATGGCTACACCTTC. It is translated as CASSSDRGPYGYTF.

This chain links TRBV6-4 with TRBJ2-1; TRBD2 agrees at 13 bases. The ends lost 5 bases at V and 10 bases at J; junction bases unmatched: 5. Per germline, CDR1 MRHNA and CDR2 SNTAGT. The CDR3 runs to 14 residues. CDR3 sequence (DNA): TGTGCCAGCAGTCGGAGGGGACTAGCGGGGGAGCAGTTCTTC. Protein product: CASSRRGLAGEQFF.

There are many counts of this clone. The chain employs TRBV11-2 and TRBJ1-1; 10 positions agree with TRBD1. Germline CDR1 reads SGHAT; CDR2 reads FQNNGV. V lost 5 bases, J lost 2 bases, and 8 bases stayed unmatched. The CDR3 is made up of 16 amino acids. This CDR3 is CASSTGQGNFNTEAFF. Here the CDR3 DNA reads TGTGCCAGCAGCACGGGACAGGGGAATTTTAACACTGAAGCTTTCTTT. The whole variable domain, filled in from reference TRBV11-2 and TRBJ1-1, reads EAGVAQSPRYKIIEKRQSVAFWCNPISGHATLYWYQQILGQGPKLLIQFQNNGVVDDSQLPKDRFSAERLKGVDSTLKIQPAKLEDSAVYLCASSTGQGNFNTEAFFGQGTRLTVV.

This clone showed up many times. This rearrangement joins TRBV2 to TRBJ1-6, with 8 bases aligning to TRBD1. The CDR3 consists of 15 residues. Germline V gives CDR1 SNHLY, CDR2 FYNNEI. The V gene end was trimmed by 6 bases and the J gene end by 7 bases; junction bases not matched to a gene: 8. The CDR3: CASRRDRTANSPLHF. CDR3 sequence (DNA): TGTGCCAGCAGAAGGGACAGGACCGCGAATTCACCCCTCCACTTT.

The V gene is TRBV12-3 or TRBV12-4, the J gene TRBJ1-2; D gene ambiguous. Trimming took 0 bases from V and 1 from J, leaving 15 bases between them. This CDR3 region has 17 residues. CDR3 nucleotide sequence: TGTGCCAGCAGTTTAGCGCTTTTATGGCAGATTAACTATGGCTACACCTTC. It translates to CASSLALLWQINYGYTF.

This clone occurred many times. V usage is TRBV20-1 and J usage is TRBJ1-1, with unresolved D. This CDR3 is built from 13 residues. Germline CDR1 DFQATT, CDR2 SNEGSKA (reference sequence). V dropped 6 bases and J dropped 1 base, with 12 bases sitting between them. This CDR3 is CSAGRTENTEAFF. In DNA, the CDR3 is TGCAGTGCCGGCCGCACTGAGAACACTGAAGCTTTCTTT.

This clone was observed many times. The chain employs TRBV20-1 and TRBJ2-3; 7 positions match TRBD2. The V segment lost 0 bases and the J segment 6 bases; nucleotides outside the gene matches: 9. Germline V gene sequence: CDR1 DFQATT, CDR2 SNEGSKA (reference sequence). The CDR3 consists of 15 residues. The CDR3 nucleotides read TGCAGTGCTAGAGATCCCCGCGGGAGCGGCGATACGCAGTATTTT. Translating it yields CSARDPRGSGDTQYF.

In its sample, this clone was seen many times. CDR3 DNA sequence: TGTGCCAGCAGAGGGTCCAACGGGGCGGAAAAACTGTTTTTT. Its translation: CASRGSNGAEKLFF. The chain combines TRBV6-1 with TRBJ1-4; possibly TRBD1 for D (5 bases). Germline CDR1 and CDR2: MNHNS and SASEGT. Trimming shortened V by 6 bases and J by 8 bases, and 16 bases separated the two germline ends. CDR3 length: 14 amino acids.

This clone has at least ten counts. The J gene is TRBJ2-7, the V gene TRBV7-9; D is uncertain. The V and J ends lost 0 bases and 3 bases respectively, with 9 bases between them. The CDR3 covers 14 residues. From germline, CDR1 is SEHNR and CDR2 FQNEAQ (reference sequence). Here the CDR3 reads CASSLAGSHYEQYF. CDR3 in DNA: TGTGCCAGCAGCTTAGCCGGGTCCCACTACGAGCAGTACTTC.

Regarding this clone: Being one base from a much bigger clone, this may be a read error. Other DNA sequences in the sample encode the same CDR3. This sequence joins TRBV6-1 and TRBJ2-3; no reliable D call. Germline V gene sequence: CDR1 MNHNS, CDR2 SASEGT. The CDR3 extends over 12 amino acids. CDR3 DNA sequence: TGTGCCAGCAGGGCCCCCACAGATACACAGTATTTT. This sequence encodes CASRAPTDTQYF.

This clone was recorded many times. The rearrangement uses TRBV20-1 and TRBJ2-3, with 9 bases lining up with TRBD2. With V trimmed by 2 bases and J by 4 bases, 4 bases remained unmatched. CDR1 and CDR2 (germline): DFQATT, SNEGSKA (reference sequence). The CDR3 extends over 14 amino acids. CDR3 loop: CSARSSGRPDTQYF. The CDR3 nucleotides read TGCAGTGCTAGATCCAGCGGGAGGCCAGATACGCAGTATTTT.

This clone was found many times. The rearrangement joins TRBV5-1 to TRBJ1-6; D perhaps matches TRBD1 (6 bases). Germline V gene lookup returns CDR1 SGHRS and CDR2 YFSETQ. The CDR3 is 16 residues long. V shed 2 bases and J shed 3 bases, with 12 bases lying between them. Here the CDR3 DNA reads TGCGCCAGCAGCTTTAACCCAGGGGACTATAATTCACCCCTCCACTTT. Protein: CASSFNPGDYNSPLHF.

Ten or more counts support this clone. This chain's CDR3 is CASGGVNYGYTF. CDR3 DNA: TGTGCCAGCGGAGGGGTCAACTATGGCTACACCTTC. The chain links TRBV2 to TRBJ1-2; possibly TRBD1 for D (5 bases). V was trimmed by 8 bases and J by 2 bases, leaving 9 bases between them. CDR1 and CDR2 (germline): SNHLY, FYNNEI. The CDR3 sequence is 12 residues long.